The clone carrying this T cell receptor (beta chain) came up once. The identical CDR3 is also encoded by other nucleotide sequences in the sample. Naive CD8 cells lacked CD45RO, underwent positive selection for CCR7 and left out terminally differentiated effector memory CD45RA+ cells. This entry belongs to a study of shared clonotypes between healthy human individuals. V gave up 4 bases and J gave up 4 bases, with 8 bases separating them. The germline gives CDR1 SGHAT, CDR2 FQNNGV. This CDR3 comprises 12 residues. Generated by immunoSEQ multiplex PCR, the TCRdb table keeps only in-frame clones and is missing some. The sample lists millions of clones, approximately 94% seen once, with 1% to 1.3% in the top ten.

V and J are TRBV11-2 and TRBJ2-7; D is undetermined. This receptor was obtained from a man in his late teens or twenties in good health. Sequencing was performed on naive CD8+ T cells sorted from blood. The CDR3 DNA follows: TGTGCCAGCAGCTCACCGTCATACGAGCAGTACTTC. Amino acids: CASSSPSYEQYF.